The 16 T cell receptor beta chains below all came from one sample that was sequenced in a study of T cells in Graves' hyperthyroidism and ophthalmopathy. RNA transcripts yielded amplified TCR beta CDR3 regions. First-round RT-PCR targeting the TCR CDR3 was performed with the HTBI primer set. TCRdb re-derived calls from the multiplex PCR reads in MiXCR, one entry per CDR3 protein. This sample carries fewer than 400,000 distinct CDR3 sequences, 11% to 15% of them seen once, and the ten largest clones take 28%. The sample consisted of blood. These receptors all come from a man in his fifties with Graves' ophthalmopathy.

There are many counts of this clonotype. This chain joins TRBV7-2 and TRBJ2-3; 13 nucleotides match TRBD2. CDR1 and CDR2 from the germline V gene are SGHTA and FQGNSA. CDR3 size: 17 residues. V lost 5 bases, J lost 4 bases, and 9 bases stayed unmatched. The CDR3 here is CASSPRWTSGRADTQYF. The CDR3 nucleotides are TGTGCCAGCAGCCCCCGATGGACTAGCGGGAGAGCAGATACGCAGTATTTT.

This clonotype showed up many times. This sequence joins TRBV27 and TRBJ2-1, with 7 bases that match TRBD2. The CDR3 has 15 amino acids. Germline assignment: CDR1 MNHEY and CDR2 SMNVEV (reference sequence). V gave up 5 bases and J gave up 6 bases; unmatched junction bases: 10. CDR3 nucleotide sequence: TGTGCCAGCAGTCCATGGCGGGAGTCATTCAATGAGCAGTTCTTC. Translation: CASSPWRESFNEQFF.

This rearrangement joins TRBV11-2 to TRBJ2-3; D may be TRBD1 (6 bases). The CDR3 length is 15 residues. V lost 4 bases to trimming and J lost 0 bases, with 11 bases between them. Per the germline V gene, CDR1 is SGHAT and CDR2 is FQNNGV. The CDR3 region is CASSSWGPSTDTQYF. DNA for the CDR3: TGTGCCAGCAGCTCGTGGGGGCCCAGCACAGATACGCAGTATTTT.

The DNA of the CDR3 is TGTGCCAGCAGCGATCACAGGAGCTCTGGGGCCAACGTCCTGACTTTC. It codes for CASSDHRSSGANVLTF. The chain carries TRBV2 and TRBJ2-6, with D possibly being TRBD1 (5 bases). This CDR3 spans 16 amino acids. Germline CDR1 reads SNHLY; CDR2 reads FYNNEI. V was shortened by 6 bases and J by 0 bases, with 12 bases between the two germline ends.

Remarks on this clonotype: This clone may be a read error of a much larger clone one base away. The chain has TRBV12-3 or TRBV12-4 and TRBJ2-1; D may be TRBD2 (6 bases). Judging by the DNA end, TRBJ2-7 fits better; the J call may be wrong. The CDR3 sequence is 15 residues long. DNA for the CDR3: TGTGCCAGCAGTACGGGACTCGACTCCTACAATGAGCAGTACTTC. Translating it yields CASSTGLDSYNEQYF.

The chain recombines TRBV28 with TRBJ2-1; D is unclear. The CDR3 sequence is 11 residues long. Germline V lookup: CDR1 MDHEN, CDR2 SYDVKM. With 6 bases removed from V and 6 bases from J, the gap between germline ends came to 6 bases. The CDR3 DNA sequence: TGTGCCAGCAGAATCTTCAATGAGCAGTTCTTC. Translating gives CASRIFNEQFF.

This clonotype was observed at least ten times. J is TRBJ2-7 and V is TRBV27, with D perhaps TRBD1 or TRBD2 (5 bases each). CDR1 MNHEY and CDR2 SMNVEV come from the germline V gene (reference sequence). Trimming pared 6 bases from V and 2 bases from J, leaving 17 bases between. CDR3 length: 15 amino acids. The CDR3 here is CASSHHGPGPYEQYF. CDR3 coding DNA: TGTGCCAGCAGCCATCACGGACCGGGACCCTACGAGCAGTACTTC.

This clonotype came up many times. The rearrangement uses TRBV12-3 or TRBV12-4 and TRBJ2-1; the match to TRBD2 covers 10 bases. The CDR3 runs 16 residues. After removal of 3 bases from V and 4 bases from J, the junction contained 6 bases not matched to a gene. CDR3 region: CASSFELAGDYNEQFF. CDR3 bases: TGTGCCAGCAGTTTTGAGCTAGCGGGGGATTACAATGAGCAGTTCTTC.

Many counts were recorded for this clonotype. The rearrangement uses TRBV20-1 and TRBJ2-7; weak D call: TRBD2 (6 bases). CDR1 is DFQATT, CDR2 SNEGSKA, per germline (reference sequence). Between the trimmed V and J ends, which lost 1 base and 2 bases, there was a span of 15 bases. This CDR3 has 15 residues. CDR3 amino acids: CSARASGTPPYEQYF. CDR3 sequence (DNA): TGCAGTGCTAGAGCCTCTGGGACTCCCCCCTACGAGCAGTACTTC.

This clonotype appeared many times. This chain joins TRBV29-1 and TRBJ1-1; 8 positions match TRBD1. Losses at the gene ends were 7 bases for V and 2 bases for J; bases not matched to a gene: 6. The CDR3 has 13 residues. Germline V gene sequence: CDR1 SQVTM, CDR2 ANQGSEA. CDR3 loop: CSATGQANTEAFF. CDR3 nucleotides: TGCAGCGCTACGGGACAGGCAAACACTGAAGCTTTCTTT.

The V gene is TRBV5-1, the J gene TRBJ2-7; 10 positions match TRBD1. V trimming: 5 bases; J trimming: 5 bases; junction bases outside the gene matches: 4. The CDR3 runs 13 residues. Looked up from germline, CDR1 is SGHRS and CDR2 is YFSETQ. The CDR3 spells CASRGTGVNEQYF. For the CDR3, the DNA is TGCGCCAGCAGGGGGACAGGGGTCAACGAGCAGTACTTC.

The chain employs TRBV6-5 and TRBJ2-6; a possible D gene is TRBD2 (5 bases). This CDR3 region has 17 residues. The germline CDR1 and CDR2 sequences are MNHEY and SVGAGI. V was clipped by 0 bases and J by 1 base, with 10 bases between them. The CDR3 DNA sequence: TGTGCCAGCAGTTACTCGGGAGTTCCTTCTGGGGCCAACGTCCTGACTTTC. It yields the protein CASSYSGVPSGANVLTF.

The chain uses TRBV12-5 and TRBJ2-7; weak D call: TRBD1 (5 bases). The length of the CDR3 is 17 residues. Germline-derived CDR1 and CDR2 are LGHNT and FRNRAP. The germline V and J ends were trimmed by 2 bases and 5 bases, with 22 bases remaining between them. The CDR3 region has the DNA TGTGCTAGTGGTTTGTTAATCGGTCGCCCCCAGGGTGACGAGCAGTACTTC. Protein sequence: CASGLLIGRPQGDEQYF. The variable domain in full, completed from reference TRBV12-5 and TRBJ2-7, reads DARVTQTPRHKVTEMGQEVTMRCQPILGHNTVFWYRQTMMQGLELLAYFRNRAPLDDSGMPKDRFSAEMPDATLATLKIQPSEPRDSAVYFCASGLLIGRPQGDEQYFGPGTRLTVT.

In its sample, this clonotype was seen a few times. The rearrangement links TRBV28 to TRBJ2-7, with 7 bases lining up with TRBD1. The CDR3 has 16 amino acids. V was clipped by 4 bases and J by 1 base; unmatched bases: 10. The germline CDR1 and CDR2 sequences are MDHEN and SYDVKM. CDR3 nucleotide sequence: TGTGCCAGCAGTTGGCCTTCGGGACAGAGATCCTACGAGCAGTACTTC. Protein product: CASSWPSGQRSYEQYF.

In this sample, this clonotype turned up a few times. Possible read error: a much larger clone is one base away. Without the conserved terminal phenylalanine or tryptophan, this CDR3 likely stems from a read error. This chain connects TRBV3-1 to TRBJ1-1; D remains ambiguous. V was trimmed by 0 bases and J by 3 bases, leaving 11 bases between them. CDR1 is LGHDT, CDR2 YNNKEL, per germline (reference sequence). This CDR3 comprises 15 residues. The CDR3 loop is CASSQDRGRYTEAFL. CDR3 DNA: TGTGCCAGCAGCCAAGATCGAGGGAGATACACTGAAGCTTTCCTT.

Note on this clonotype: A much larger clone sits a single nucleotide away, making a read error possible. The CDR3 spells CASSFSQETYVQYF. The CDR3 bases are TGTGCCAGCAGTTTTAGTCAGGAGACCTACGTGCAGTACTTC. The chain is built from TRBV28 and TRBJ2-7; D is uncertain. Germline assignment: CDR1 MDHEN and CDR2 SYDVKM. The CDR3 contains 14 residues.